Each of the 23 T cell receptor beta chains below was sequenced from the same sample in a study of blood T cell repertoires in COVID-19. TCRdb's copy holds only in-frame clones and misses some; the assay was immunoSEQ multiplex PCR. The sample lists about 67,000 clones; 85% to 90% were seen once. Sample: peripheral blood. The receptors stem from a woman in her sixties or seventies with acute or convalescent COVID-19.

This clone was counted once. The rearrangement links TRBV6-5 to TRBJ2-1; 9 bases match TRBD1. V shed 7 bases and J 9 bases; nucleotides not matched to a gene: 13. Per germline, CDR1 MNHEY and CDR2 SVGAGI. This CDR3 spans 15 amino acids. CDR3 residues: CASTSPGQGSGEQFF. DNA for the CDR3: TGTGCCAGCACTTCTCCGGGACAGGGTTCCGGTGAGCAGTTCTTC.

The chain carries TRBV19 and TRBJ2-1, with D possibly matching TRBD2 (7 bases). Germline lookup yields CDR1 LNHDA and CDR2 SQIVND (reference sequence). V gave up 3 bases and J gave up 5 bases, with 23 bases separating them. The CDR3 consists of 18 residues. DNA for the CDR3: TGTGCCAGTAGTATTGGGAAGGGGGGGACTACCAGCCACAATGAGCAGTTCTTC. This encodes CASSIGKGGTTSHNEQFF.

This chain joins TRBV19 and TRBJ1-2; no clear D. Trimming shortened V by 5 bases and J by 8 bases, and 15 bases separated the two germline ends. CDR1 and CDR2 (germline): LNHDA, SQIVND (reference sequence). The CDR3 spans 13 residues. CDR3 nucleotides: TGTGCCAGTAGTCCGAGAGGGCAGCTAGGCTACACCTTC. Translated: CASSPRGQLGYTF.

This chain joins TRBV5-8 and TRBJ2-1; D might be TRBD1 (6 bases). CDR1 SGHTS and CDR2 YDEGEE come from the germline V gene. The length of the CDR3 is 15 residues. V gave up 4 bases and J gave up 5 bases, with 16 bases separating them. The CDR3 coding sequence is TGTGCCAGCAGCCACAGGGAGACACCGAACAATGAGCAGTTCTTC. Its translation: CASSHRETPNNEQFF.

This chain links TRBV7-2 with TRBJ2-7; D might be TRBD2 (5 bases). Trimming stripped 0 bases from V and 7 bases from J, with 10 bases between. Germline-derived CDR1 and CDR2 are SGHTA and FQGNSA. This CDR3 has 13 residues. CDR3 sequence (DNA): TGTGCCAGCAGCTTAGCACTGGCGGGTGAGCAGTACGTC. Residues: CASSLALAGEQYV.

The genes are TRBV6-5 and TRBJ2-7; D is possibly TRBD1 (5 bases). This CDR3 region has 14 residues. CDR1 and CDR2 from the germline V gene are MNHEY and SVGAGI. Trimming took off 4 bases at V and 7 bases at J, with 17 bases between the two ends. The CDR3 DNA follows: TGTGCCAGCAGTTTCCTGACAGCCTTAGAAGAGCAGTACGTC. Its translation: CASSFLTALEEQYV.

The V gene is TRBV3-1 (or the pseudogene TRBV3-2), the J gene TRBJ2-3; TRBD2 agrees at 7 bases. J was trimmed by 2 bases and V by 8 bases; bases with no gene match: 7. Germline V gene sequence: CDR1 LGHDT, CDR2 YNNKEL (reference sequence). The CDR3 extends over 14 amino acids. CDR3 in amino acids: CASGGEGLTDTQYF. Here the CDR3 DNA reads TGTGCCAGCGGGGGGGAGGGCCTCACAGATACGCAGTATTTT.

The V gene is TRBV19, the J gene TRBJ1-2, with 9 bases aligning to TRBD1. Germline assignment: CDR1 LNHDA and CDR2 SQIVND (reference sequence). J gave up 1 base and V 5 bases, and 8 bases lay outside the gene matches. This CDR3 comprises 16 residues. The CDR3 protein is CASSQTGGRLNYGYTF. DNA of the CDR3: TGTGCCAGTAGTCAAACAGGGGGCCGACTTAACTATGGCTACACCTTC.

The chain couples TRBV4-2 to TRBJ2-3, with 7 bases identical to TRBD1. V trimming: 3 bases; J trimming: 0 bases; junction bases outside the gene matches: 12. Germline loops: CDR1 LGHNA, CDR2 YNFKEQ. The CDR3 length is 18 residues. DNA of the CDR3: TGTGCCAGCAGCCACTTAACCGGGACAGCTAGGAGCACAGATACGCAGTATTTT. Translating gives CASSHLTGTARSTDTQYF.

The gene calls are TRBV5-1 and TRBJ1-2; the D gene is possibly TRBD1 (6 bases). Germline V gene data show CDR1 as SGHRS and CDR2 as YFSETQ. CDR3 length equals 13 residues. The V and J ends lost 3 bases and 7 bases respectively, with 13 bases between them. The CDR3 protein is CASSWDEGGGYTF. The CDR3 DNA is TGCGCCAGCAGCTGGGACGAAGGGGGTGGCTACACCTTC.

The chain couples TRBV28 to TRBJ1-1; TRBD1 agrees at 7 bases. This CDR3 spans 14 amino acids. V gave up 9 bases and J gave up 1 base; unmatched junction bases: 8. Germline CDR1 is MDHEN and CDR2 is SYDVKM. CDR3 residues: CASFHRDRNTEAFF. The CDR3 region has the DNA TGTGCCAGTTTTCACCGGGACAGGAACACTGAAGCTTTCTTT.

The chain combines TRBV7-8 with TRBJ2-5, with TRBD2 matching over 8 bases. The CDR3 is made up of 15 amino acids. Germline V gives CDR1 SGHVS, CDR2 FQNEAQ. J lost 4 bases, V lost 1 base, and 5 bases had no gene match. The CDR3 region is CASSLESGRGETQYF. CDR3 DNA: TGTGCCAGCAGCTTAGAGAGCGGGAGAGGAGAGACCCAGTACTTC. The complete variable domain, with remaining parts taken from reference TRBV7-8 and TRBJ2-5, reads GAGVSQSPRYKVAKRGQDVALRCDPISGHVSLFWYQQALGQGPEFLTYFQNEAQLDKSGLPSDRFFAERPEGSVSTLKIQRTQQEDSAVYLCASSLESGRGETQYFGPGTRLLVL.

This clone was counted between two and nine times. The rearrangement uses TRBV10-1 and TRBJ2-2, with 7 bases matching TRBD1. The CDR3 loop spans 16 amino acids. CDR1 is WNHNN and CDR2 is SYGVQD in the germline V gene (reference sequence). Losses at the gene ends were 2 bases for V and 5 bases for J; bases not matched to a gene: 8. CDR3 region: CASSERTGEQTGELFF. The CDR3 bases are TGCGCCAGCAGTGAGCGAACAGGGGAACAGACCGGGGAGCTGTTTTTT.

J is TRBJ1-1 and V is TRBV7-2, with TRBD1 matching over 9 bases. Germline V gene sequence: CDR1 SGHTA, CDR2 FQGNSA. The CDR3 is 15 residues long. J lost 11 bases, V lost 5 bases, and 15 bases had no gene match. The CDR3 nucleotides are TGTGCCAGCAGCCCAGGGACAGGGATTCTAGTCGGGGCTTTCTTT. Its protein product is CASSPGTGILVGAFF.

This clone was counted once. V gene TRBV6-4 combines with J gene TRBJ1-1; D is possibly TRBD1 (5 bases). The CDR3 totals 13 residues. CDR1 is MRHNA and CDR2 is SNTAGT in the germline V gene. The CDR3 loop is CVILGQGGTEAFF. The CDR3 DNA reads as TGTGTCATCCTGGGGCAGGGAGGGACTGAAGCTTTCTTT.

The V call is TRBV4-2, the J call TRBJ1-2; D unresolved. V was shortened by 2 bases and J by 2 bases, with 12 bases between the two germline ends. The CDR3 length is 15 residues. Germline V CDR1 and CDR2: LGHNA, YNFKEQ. The CDR3 sequence: CASSQRTEGNYGYTF. CDR3 in DNA: TGTGCCAGCAGCCAACGAACGGAGGGAAACTATGGCTACACCTTC.

The chain recombines TRBV6-7 with TRBJ2-7; D is undetermined. TRBV6-7 is annotated as an ORF whose role is uncertain. CDR3 length: 11 residues. V lost 7 bases, J lost 0 bases, and 4 bases lay in between. The CDR3 sequence is CASIRSYEQYV. The CDR3 coding sequence is TGTGCCAGCATCCGCTCCTACGAGCAGTACGTC.

The chain employs TRBV20-1 and TRBJ2-2, with D possibly matching TRBD1 (5 bases). The CDR3 covers 13 residues. Per germline, CDR1 DFQATT and CDR2 SNEGSKA (reference sequence). The V end lost 3 bases, the J end lost 4 bases, and 9 bases lay between the germline ends. The chain's CDR3 is CSASGATTGELFF. In DNA form, the CDR3 reads TGCAGTGCTAGTGGGGCCACCACCGGGGAGCTGTTTTTT.

The V gene is TRBV19, the J gene TRBJ2-4; D unresolved. Germline CDR1 is LNHDA and CDR2 is SQIVND (reference sequence). V was pared by 8 bases and J by 3 bases, with 5 bases between. The length of the CDR3 is 11 residues. CDR3 coding DNA: TGTGCCAGTCGCGACAAAAACATTCAGTACTTC. It codes for CASRDKNIQYF.

As DNA, the CDR3 is TGTGCCAGCAGCCGGACAGTCTTTAACGGCTACACCTTC. Translated, it gives CASSRTVFNGYTF. The chain couples TRBV27 to TRBJ1-2; D is possibly TRBD1 (6 bases). V lost 6 bases, J lost 8 bases, and 16 bases lay in between. Germline CDR1 is MNHEY and CDR2 is SMNVEV (reference sequence). The CDR3 extends over 13 amino acids.

The chain uses TRBV2 and TRBJ2-5; TRBD2 agrees at 9 bases. CDR1 SNHLY and CDR2 FYNNEI come from the germline V gene. This CDR3 region has 16 residues. J was trimmed by 0 bases and V by 7 bases; bases with no gene match: 9. CDR3 amino acids: CASTRRSGRYQETQYF. The CDR3 coding sequence is TGTGCCAGCACCCGACGCAGCGGGAGGTACCAAGAGACCCAGTACTTC.

This chain joins TRBV30 and TRBJ1-2, with D unclear. The CDR3 loop spans 8 amino acids. Trimming cost V 5 bases and J 12 bases, with 7 bases left between them. The germline CDR1 and CDR2 sequences are GTSNPN and SVGIG (reference sequence). The CDR3 bases are TGTGCCTGGCCTCCCCACACCTTC. This gives the protein CAWPPHTF.

The V and J genes are TRBV5-1 and TRBJ1-6; TRBD1 aligns across 9 bases. CDR3 length: 15 amino acids. Germline values: CDR1 SGHRS, CDR2 YFSETQ. Germline trimming cut 5 bases from V and 9 bases from J; bases unmatched to any gene: 9. This chain's CDR3 is CASRSGTGYGSPLHF. In DNA, the CDR3 is TGCGCCAGCAGAAGTGGGACAGGGTATGGTTCACCCCTCCACTTT.